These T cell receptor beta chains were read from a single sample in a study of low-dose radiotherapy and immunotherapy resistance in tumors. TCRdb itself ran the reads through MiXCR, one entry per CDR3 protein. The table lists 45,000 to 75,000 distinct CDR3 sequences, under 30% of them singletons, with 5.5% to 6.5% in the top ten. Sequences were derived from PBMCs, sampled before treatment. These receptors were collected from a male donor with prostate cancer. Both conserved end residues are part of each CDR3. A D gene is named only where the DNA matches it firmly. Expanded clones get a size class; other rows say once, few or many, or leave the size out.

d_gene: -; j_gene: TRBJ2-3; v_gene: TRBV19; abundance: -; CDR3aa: CASTGDVRDTQYF; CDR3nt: TGTGCCAGTACCGGGGACGTTCGAGATACGCAGTATTTT
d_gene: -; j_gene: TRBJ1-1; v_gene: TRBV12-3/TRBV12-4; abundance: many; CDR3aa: CASSLTGNTEAFF; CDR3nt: TGTGCCAGCAGTTTAACCGGGAACACTGAAGCTTTCTTT
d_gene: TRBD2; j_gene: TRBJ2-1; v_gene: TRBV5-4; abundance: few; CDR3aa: CASSFGTSRNNEQFF; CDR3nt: TGTGCCAGCAGCTTCGGGACTAGCAGAAACAATGAGCAGTTCTTC
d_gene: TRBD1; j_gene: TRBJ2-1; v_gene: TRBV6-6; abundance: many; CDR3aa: CASSYGQGMGYNEQFF; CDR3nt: TGTGCCAGCAGTTACGGACAGGGGATGGGGTACAATGAGCAGTTCTTC
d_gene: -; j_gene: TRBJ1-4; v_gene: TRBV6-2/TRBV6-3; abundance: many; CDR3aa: CASSYSSGGLGEKLFF; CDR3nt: TGTGCCAGCAGTTATTCCTCAGGAGGGCTGGGGGAAAAACTGTTTTTT
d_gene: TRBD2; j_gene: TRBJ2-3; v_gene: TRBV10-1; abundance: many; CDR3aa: CASSEGLASTDTQYF; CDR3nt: TGCGCCAGCAGTGAAGGACTAGCGTCGACAGATACGCAGTATTTT
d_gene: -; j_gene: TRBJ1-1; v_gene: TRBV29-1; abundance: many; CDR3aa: CSVPSRTLNTEAFF; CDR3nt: TGCAGCGTCCCTTCCCGGACTCTGAACACTGAAGCTTTCTTT
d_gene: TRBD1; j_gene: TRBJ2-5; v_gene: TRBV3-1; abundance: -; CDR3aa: CASSPGQVLGETQYF; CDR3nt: TGTGCCAGCAGCCCTGGACAGGTTCTGGGAGAGACCCAGTACTTC
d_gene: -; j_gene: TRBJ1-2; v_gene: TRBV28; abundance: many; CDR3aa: CASSLGQGGYTF; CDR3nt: TGTGCCAGCAGTTTAGGCCAGGGCGGCTACACCTTC
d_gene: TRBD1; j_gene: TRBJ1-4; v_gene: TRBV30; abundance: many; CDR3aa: CAWSTGGTNEKLFF; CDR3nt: TGTGCCTGGAGTACAGGGGGCACGAATGAAAAACTGTTTTTT
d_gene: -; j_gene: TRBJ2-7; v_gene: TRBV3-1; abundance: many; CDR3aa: CASKGVSYEQYF; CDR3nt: TGTGCCAGCAAGGGGGTATCCTACGAGCAGTACTTC
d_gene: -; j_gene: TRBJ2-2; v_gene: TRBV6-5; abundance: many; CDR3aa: CASSYNNRGPGELFF; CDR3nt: TGTGCCAGCAGTTATAACAACAGAGGGCCCGGGGAGCTGTTTTTT
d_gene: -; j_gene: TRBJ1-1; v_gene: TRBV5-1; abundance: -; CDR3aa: CASSLALGQSEAFF; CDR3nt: TGCGCCAGCAGCTTGGCCTTAGGACAGTCCGAAGCTTTCTTT
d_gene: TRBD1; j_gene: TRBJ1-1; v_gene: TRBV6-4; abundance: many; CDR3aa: CASRDWDRGTEAFF; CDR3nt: TGTGCCAGCAGAGATTGGGACAGGGGTACTGAAGCTTTCTTT
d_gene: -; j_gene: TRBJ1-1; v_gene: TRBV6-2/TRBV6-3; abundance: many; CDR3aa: CASLRSGVNTEAFF; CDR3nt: TGTGCCAGCCTAAGGTCCGGGGTGAACACTGAAGCTTTCTTT
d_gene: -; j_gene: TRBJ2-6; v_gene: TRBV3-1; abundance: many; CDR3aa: CASTEGGSGANVLTF; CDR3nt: TGTGCCAGCACCGAGGGGGGAAGTGGGGCCAACGTCCTGACTTTC
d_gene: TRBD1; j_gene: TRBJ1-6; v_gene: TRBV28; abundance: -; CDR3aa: CASSRYTGDYSPLHF; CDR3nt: TGTGCCAGCAGTCGTTATACAGGGGATTATTCACCCCTCCACTTT
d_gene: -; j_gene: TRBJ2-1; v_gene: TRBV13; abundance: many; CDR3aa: CASSFGTGPYNEQFF; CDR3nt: TGTGCCAGCAGCTTTGGGACGGGCCCTTACAATGAGCAGTTCTTC
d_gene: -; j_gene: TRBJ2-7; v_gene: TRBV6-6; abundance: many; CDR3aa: CASSDAAYSYEQYF; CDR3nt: TGTGCCAGCAGTGATGCAGCGTACTCCTACGAGCAGTACTTC
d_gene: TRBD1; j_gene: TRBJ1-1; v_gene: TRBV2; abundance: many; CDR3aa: CASRNQGGNTEAFF; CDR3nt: TGTGCCAGCAGGAATCAGGGGGGGAACACTGAAGCTTTCTTT
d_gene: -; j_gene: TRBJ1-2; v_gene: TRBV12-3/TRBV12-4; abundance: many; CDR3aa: CASSLGGWGYGYTF; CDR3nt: TGTGCCAGCAGTTTAGGAGGTTGGGGCTATGGCTACACCTTC
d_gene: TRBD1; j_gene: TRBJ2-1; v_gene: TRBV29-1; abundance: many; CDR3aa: CSVGTGSIEQFF; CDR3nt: TGCAGCGTAGGGACAGGGTCGATTGAGCAGTTCTTC
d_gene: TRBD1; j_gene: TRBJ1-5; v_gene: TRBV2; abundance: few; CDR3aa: CASRDRPQPQHF; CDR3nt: TGTGCCAGCAGGGACAGGCCTCAGCCCCAGCATTTT
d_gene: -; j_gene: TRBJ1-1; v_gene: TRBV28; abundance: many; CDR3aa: CASFVNSNTEAFF; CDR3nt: TGTGCCAGCTTTGTCAACTCGAACACTGAAGCTTTCTTT
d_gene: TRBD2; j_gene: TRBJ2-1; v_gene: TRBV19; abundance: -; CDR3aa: CASSTRTSGHYNEQFF; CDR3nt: TGTGCCAGTAGTACCCGGACTAGCGGGCATTACAATGAGCAGTTCTTC
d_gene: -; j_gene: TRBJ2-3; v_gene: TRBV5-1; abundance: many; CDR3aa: CASVPGTSNSADTQYF; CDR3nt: TGCGCCAGCGTCCCGGGAACTAGTAACAGCGCAGATACGCAGTATTTT
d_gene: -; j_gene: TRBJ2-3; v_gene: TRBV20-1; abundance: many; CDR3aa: CSASFSLSTDTQYF; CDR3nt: TGCAGTGCTAGCTTCAGCCTAAGCACAGATACGCAGTATTTT
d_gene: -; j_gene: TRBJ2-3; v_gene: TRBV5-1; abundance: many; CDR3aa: CASSVSGADTDTQYF; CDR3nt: TGCGCCAGCAGCGTATCAGGGGCAGACACAGATACGCAGTATTTT
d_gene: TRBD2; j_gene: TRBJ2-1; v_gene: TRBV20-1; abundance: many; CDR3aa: CSAFTGGIYEQFF; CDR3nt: TGCAGTGCCTTTACGGGAGGTATCTATGAGCAGTTCTTC
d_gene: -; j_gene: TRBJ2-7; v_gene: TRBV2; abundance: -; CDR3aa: CASEGGLVYEQYF; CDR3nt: TGTGCCAGCGAGGGGGGGCTTGTATACGAGCAGTACTTC
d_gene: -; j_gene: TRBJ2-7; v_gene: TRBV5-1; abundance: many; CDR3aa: CASSVQGLGDEQYF; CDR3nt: TGCGCCAGCAGCGTACAGGGACTCGGGGACGAGCAGTACTTC
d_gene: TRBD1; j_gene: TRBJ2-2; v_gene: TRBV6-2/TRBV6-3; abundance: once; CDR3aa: CASSYSRQGLNTGELFF; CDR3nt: TGTGCCAGCAGTTACTCGAGACAGGGTCTGAACACCGGGGAGCTGTTTTTT
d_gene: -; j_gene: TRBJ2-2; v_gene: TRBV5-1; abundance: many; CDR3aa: CASSLAGGNTGELFF; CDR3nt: TGCGCCAGCAGCTTGGCTGGGGGGAACACCGGGGAGCTGTTTTTT
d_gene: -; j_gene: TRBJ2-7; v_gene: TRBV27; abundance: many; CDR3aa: CASSWGAPYEQYF; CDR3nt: TGTGCCAGCAGTTGGGGTGCCCCCTACGAGCAGTACTTC
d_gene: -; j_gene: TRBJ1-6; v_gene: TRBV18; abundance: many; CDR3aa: CASSQGVDSPLHF; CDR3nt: TGTGCCAGCTCACAAGGGGTGGATTCACCCCTCCACTTT
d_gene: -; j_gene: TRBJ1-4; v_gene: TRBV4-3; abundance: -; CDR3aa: CASSQVGTNYKQLFF; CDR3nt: TGCGCCAGCAGCCAAGTTGGGACAAACTATAAACAACTGTTTTTT
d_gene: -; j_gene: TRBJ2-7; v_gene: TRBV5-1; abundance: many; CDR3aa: CASSLNGGFLDEQYF; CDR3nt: TGCGCCAGCAGCCTTAACGGGGGCTTCTTGGACGAGCAGTACTTC
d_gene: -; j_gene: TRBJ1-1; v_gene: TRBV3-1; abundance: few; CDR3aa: CASSQQGRTEAFF; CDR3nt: TGTGCCAGCAGCCAACAGGGCCGCACTGAAGCTTTCTTT
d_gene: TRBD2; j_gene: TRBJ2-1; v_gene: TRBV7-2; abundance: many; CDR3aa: CASSLEVAGGFEQFF; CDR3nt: TGTGCCAGCAGCTTAGAGGTAGCGGGAGGGTTTGAGCAGTTCTTC
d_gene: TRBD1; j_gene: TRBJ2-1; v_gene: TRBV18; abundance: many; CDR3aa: CASSPSRTGSYNEQFF; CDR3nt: TGTGCCAGCTCACCATCCAGGACAGGCTCCTACAATGAGCAGTTCTTC
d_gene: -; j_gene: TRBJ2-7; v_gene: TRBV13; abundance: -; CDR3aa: CASSLLNSYVPYEQYF; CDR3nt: TGTGCCAGCAGCCTTTTAAACTCTTACGTACCCTACGAGCAGTACTTC
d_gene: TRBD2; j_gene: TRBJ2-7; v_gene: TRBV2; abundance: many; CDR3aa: CASRQPGLAALQYF; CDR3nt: TGTGCCAGCAGGCAGCCGGGACTAGCGGCCTTGCAGTACTTC
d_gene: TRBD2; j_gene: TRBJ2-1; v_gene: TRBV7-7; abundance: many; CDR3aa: CASSPPGLAGTNEQFF; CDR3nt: TGTGCCAGCAGCCCGCCGGGACTAGCGGGAACCAATGAGCAGTTCTTC
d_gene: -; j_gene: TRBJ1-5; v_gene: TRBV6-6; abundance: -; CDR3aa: CASSPTSVGPQHF; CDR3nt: TGTGCCAGCAGCCCGACATCCGTCGGCCCCCAGCATTTT
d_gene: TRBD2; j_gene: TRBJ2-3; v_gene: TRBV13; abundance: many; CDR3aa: CASGRLASHTDTQYF; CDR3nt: TGTGCCAGCGGAAGACTAGCGTCGCACACAGATACGCAGTATTTT
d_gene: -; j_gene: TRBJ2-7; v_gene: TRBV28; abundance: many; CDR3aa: CASSARLTYEQYF; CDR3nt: TGTGCCAGCAGCGCCAGGTTAACCTACGAGCAGTACTTC
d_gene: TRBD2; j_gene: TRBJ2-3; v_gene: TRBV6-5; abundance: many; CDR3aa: CASSYGSSRGGRADTQYF; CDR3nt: TGTGCCAGCAGTTACGGGTCGTCGCGGGGGGGCCGGGCAGATACGCAGTATTTT
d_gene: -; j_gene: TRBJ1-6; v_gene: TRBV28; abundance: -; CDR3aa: CASSRPLQGRGSPLHF; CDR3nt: TGTGCCAGCAGTCGTCCCCTTCAGGGGCGGGGGTCACCCCTCCACTTT
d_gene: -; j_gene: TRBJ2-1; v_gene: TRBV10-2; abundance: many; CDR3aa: CASSEYWGLEQFF; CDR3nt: TGCGCCAGCAGTGAATATTGGGGGCTTGAGCAGTTCTTC
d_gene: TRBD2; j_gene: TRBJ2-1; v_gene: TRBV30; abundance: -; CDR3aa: CAWGGAGGPVDEQFF; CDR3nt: TGTGCCTGGGGTGGGGCGGGAGGGCCCGTGGATGAGCAGTTCTTC
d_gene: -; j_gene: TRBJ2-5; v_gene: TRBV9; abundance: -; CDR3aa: CASSASGTDLWTQYF; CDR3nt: TGTGCCAGCAGCGCGTCTGGGACCGACTTGTGGACCCAGTACTTC
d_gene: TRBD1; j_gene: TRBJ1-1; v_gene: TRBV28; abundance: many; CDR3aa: CASSFGTGGNTEAFF; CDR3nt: TGTGCCAGCAGTTTTGGGACAGGCGGGAACACTGAAGCTTTCTTT
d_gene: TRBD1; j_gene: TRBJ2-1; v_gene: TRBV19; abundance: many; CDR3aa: CASSITGGGYNEQFF; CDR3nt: TGTGCCAGTAGTATAACAGGGGGCGGATACAATGAGCAGTTCTTC
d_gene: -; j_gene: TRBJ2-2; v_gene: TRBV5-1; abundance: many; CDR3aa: CASSLNGENGELFF; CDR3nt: TGCGCCAGCAGCTTGAACGGCGAGAACGGGGAGCTGTTTTTT
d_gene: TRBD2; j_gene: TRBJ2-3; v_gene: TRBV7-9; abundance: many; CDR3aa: CASSLVAGGPDTQYF; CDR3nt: TGTGCCAGCAGCTTAGTAGCGGGGGGCCCAGATACGCAGTATTTT